This T cell receptor beta chain was observed in a study of cytomegalovirus exposure and HLA in healthy donors. Findings of the study overall: Both high specificity and high sensitivity reportedly marked the classifier's diagnosis of cytomegalovirus status.

The method was immunoSEQ multiplex PCR; TCRdb's version includes in-frame clones alone and lacks a portion of them. In the table there are under 250,000 clones, around four fifths of which are singletons. The V and J ends lost 5 bases and 0 bases respectively, with 13 bases between them. CDR1 and CDR2 from the germline V gene are MNHNS and SASEGT. There are 15 residues in the CDR3. This clone is a singleton in its sample. Its antigen is unknown. The material sequenced was PBMCs. The receptor's source is a woman aged 18-35 years in good health and CMV-seronegative. V and J are TRBV6-1 and TRBJ1-1; D ambiguous. The CDR3 bases are TGTGCCAGCAGTCCCCTTTCTCGGGTGAACACTGAAGCTTTCTTT. It is translated as CASSPLSRVNTEAFF.